Each of the 15 T cell receptor beta chains below was sequenced from the same sample in a study of T-cell reconstitution after alpha-beta-depleted transplantation in children. TCRbeta library preparation incorporated unique molecular identifiers. TCRdb used MiXCR to reprocess the PCR reads, holding one entry per CDR3 protein. The sample shows a few hundred thousand distinct CDR3 sequences, around two fifths of them seen only once. Here the sequenced sample was PBMCs, taken before TCRalphabeta/CD19-depleted stem cell transplant. The receptors originated from a girl aged 2 to 10 with aplastic anemia, due to receive a stem cell transplant.

The table lists this clonotype with many counts. The chain joins TRBV5-1 to TRBJ2-1; the match to TRBD2 covers 7 bases. Per germline, CDR1 SGHRS and CDR2 YFSETQ. CDR3 length: 15 amino acids. Trimming removed 2 bases from V and 8 bases from J; junction bases left unmatched: 10. The CDR3 is CASSFSSGPLDEQFF. The CDR3 nucleotides are TGCGCCAGCAGCTTTTCTAGCGGACCTTTGGATGAGCAGTTCTTC.

This clonotype was observed at least ten times. CDR3 nucleotide sequence: TGTGCCAGCAGCCAAGAAGTGGGGGCTGAAGCTTTCTTT. It codes for CASSQEVGAEAFF. V and J are TRBV3-1 and TRBJ1-1; possibly TRBD1 for D (5 bases). Trimming removed 0 bases at V and 6 bases at J, with 8 bases between. The CDR3 extends over 13 amino acids. Looked up from germline, CDR1 is LGHDT and CDR2 is YNNKEL (reference sequence).

Only a few counts were recorded for this clonotype. The genes are TRBV4-1 and TRBJ2-5; maybe TRBD1 (5 bases). The CDR3 contains 18 residues. The V and J ends lost 1 base and 4 bases respectively, with 22 bases between them. Germline V lookup: CDR1 MGHRA, CDR2 YSYEKL. The CDR3: CASSQVRRTLKRGETQYF. The CDR3 coding sequence is TGCGCCAGCAGCCAAGTGCGTCGGACATTAAAACGAGGAGAGACCCAGTACTTC.

The table lists this clonotype with many counts. The chain has TRBV5-1 and TRBJ2-1, with D hard to call. This CDR3 is built from 16 residues. Trimming took 3 bases from V and 5 from J, leaving 18 bases between them. In germline, CDR1 is SGHRS, CDR2 YFSETQ. The CDR3 nucleotides are TGCGCCAGCAGCTGGACCCCCGGGCCCCAGAACAATGAGCAGTTCTTC. As protein: CASSWTPGPQNNEQFF. Looking up the rest from reference TRBV5-1 and TRBJ2-1 gives the full variable domain: KAGVTQTPRYLIKTRGQQVTLSCSPISGHRSVSWYQQTPGQGLQFLFEYFSETQRNKGNFPGRFSGRQFSNSRSEMNVSTLELGDSALYLCASSWTPGPQNNEQFFGPGTRLTVL.

This clonotype was observed a handful of times. The V call is TRBV6-2 or TRBV6-3, the J call TRBJ2-3; D perhaps matches TRBD1 (6 bases). This CDR3 region has 14 residues. CDR1 MNHEY and CDR2 SVGEGT come from the germline V gene. V gave up 6 bases and J gave up 2 bases, with 12 bases separating them. CDR3 protein: CASSKQGVTDTQYF. CDR3 coding DNA: TGTGCCAGCAGCAAACAGGGTGTCACAGATACGCAGTATTTT.

The chain is built from TRBV2 and TRBJ2-3; TRBD1 is a possible D gene (5 bases). Looked up from germline, CDR1 is SNHLY and CDR2 is FYNNEI. Trimming removed 4 bases from V and 6 bases from J, with 20 bases in between. The CDR3 is 16 amino acids. The CDR3 spells CASSVRQSEPQDTQYF. CDR3 bases: TGTGCCAGCAGTGTTCGACAGTCGGAACCACAGGATACGCAGTATTTT.

This clonotype was seen many times. The CDR3 spells CASTRLGQGKETQYF. The DNA for the CDR3 is TGTGCCAGCACCAGACTAGGACAAGGGAAAGAGACCCAGTACTTC. V gene TRBV4-2 combines with J gene TRBJ2-5; D is perhaps TRBD2 (6 bases). Germline CDR1 and CDR2: LGHNA and YNFKEQ. V lost 7 bases and J 3 bases, leaving 18 bases between the germline ends. This CDR3 has 15 residues.

The V gene is TRBV4-1, the J gene TRBJ2-1; no firm D call. This CDR3 is 13 amino acids long. Trimming shortened V by 0 bases and J by 7 bases, and 7 bases separated the two germline ends. Germline V gene sequence: CDR1 MGHRA, CDR2 YSYEKL. CDR3 DNA sequence: TGCGCCAGCAGCCAAGATCGGGCGAATGAGCAGTTCTTC. This codes for CASSQDRANEQFF.

V usage is TRBV20-1 and J usage is TRBJ2-1; TRBD2 matches at 8 bases. The CDR3 runs to 15 residues. The V gene end was trimmed by 3 bases and the J gene end by 7 bases; junction bases not matched to a gene: 11. Germline CDR1 is DFQATT and CDR2 is SNEGSKA (reference sequence). CDR3 DNA sequence: TGCAGTGCTAGGAATCGGGGGGGGCCGGTGAATGAGCAGTTCTTC. This translates into CSARNRGGPVNEQFF.

This clonotype was recorded many times. CDR3 in amino acids: CASSLRQGSNEQFF. CDR3 DNA: TGTGCCAGCAGCTTAAGGCAGGGGTCCAATGAGCAGTTCTTC. V usage is TRBV7-2 and J usage is TRBJ2-1; a weak D match, TRBD1 (6 bases). Germline CDR1 is SGHTA and CDR2 is FQGNSA. CDR3 length: 14 residues. Between the trimmed V and J ends, which lost 2 bases and 6 bases, there was a span of 11 bases.

The rearrangement joins TRBV10-3 to TRBJ2-7; 11 bases match TRBD1. Germline CDR1 and CDR2: ENHRY and SYGVKD. Unmatched junction bases numbered 1, after V lost 6 bases and J lost 0 bases. The CDR3 is 14 amino acids. The CDR3 DNA sequence: TGTGCCATCAGAGGGACAGGGGGCTCCTACGAGCAGTACTTC. It yields the protein CAIRGTGGSYEQYF.

This clonotype was recorded at least ten times. V is TRBV27 and J is TRBJ2-1; TRBD1 agrees at 8 bases. This CDR3 region has 14 residues. V was clipped by 7 bases and J by 6 bases; unmatched bases: 8. The germline V gene encodes CDR1 MNHEY and CDR2 SMNVEV (reference sequence). The CDR3 reads CASIRTGPVNEQFF. The CDR3 DNA reads TGTGCCAGCATAAGGACAGGGCCAGTCAATGAGCAGTTCTTC.

This clonotype has a handful of counts. This rearrangement joins TRBV5-1 to TRBJ2-3; D gene ambiguous. The V end was cut by 5 bases, the J end by 3 bases, with 10 bases between. The length of the CDR3 is 13 residues. Germline V CDR1 and CDR2: SGHRS, YFSETQ. Here the CDR3 DNA reads TGCGCCAGCAGGTCGAACCGAACAGATACGCAGTATTTT. It codes for CASRSNRTDTQYF.

The chain combines TRBV7-3 with TRBJ2-3; 7 bases align to TRBD1. This CDR3 has 16 amino acids. The V gene's germline CDR1 is SGHTA and CDR2 FQGTGA. The junction had 9 bases not matched to a gene; V was cut back by 5 bases and J by 1 base. CDR3 DNA: TGTGCCAGCAGCCGCCTGGGGACAGCCCGCACAGATACGCAGTATTTT. Translation: CASSRLGTARTDTQYF.

This clonotype occurred a few times. CDR3 DNA: TGTGCCAGCAGCGACCTACCGGGACAGGGGGCGAATGAGCAGTTCTTC. Translated: CASSDLPGQGANEQFF. The rearrangement links TRBV27 to TRBJ2-1; 12 bases are shared with TRBD1. V trimming: 6 bases; J trimming: 7 bases; junction bases outside the gene matches: 10. Germline V lookup: CDR1 MNHEY, CDR2 SMNVEV (reference sequence). This CDR3 contains 16 residues.